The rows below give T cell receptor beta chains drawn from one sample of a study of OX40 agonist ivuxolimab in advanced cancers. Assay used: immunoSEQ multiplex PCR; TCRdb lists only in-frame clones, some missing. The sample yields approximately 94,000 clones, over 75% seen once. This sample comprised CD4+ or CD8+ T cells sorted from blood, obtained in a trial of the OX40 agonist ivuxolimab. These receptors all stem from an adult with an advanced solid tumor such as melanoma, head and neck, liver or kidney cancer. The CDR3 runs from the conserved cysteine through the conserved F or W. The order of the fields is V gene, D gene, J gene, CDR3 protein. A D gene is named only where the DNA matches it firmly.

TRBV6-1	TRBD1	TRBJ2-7	CASSGDRVEQYF
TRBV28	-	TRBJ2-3	CASSFRPTARASTDTQYF
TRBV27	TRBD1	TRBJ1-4	CASSRGDSYEKLFF
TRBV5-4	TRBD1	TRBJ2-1	CASSSPGGGGNEQFF
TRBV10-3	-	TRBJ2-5	CAMGPGPPRGETQYF
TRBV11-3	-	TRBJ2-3	CASSPSPADTQYF
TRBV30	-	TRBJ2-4	CAWRASGPAKNIQYF
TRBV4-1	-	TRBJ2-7	CASRATEVAGDEYF
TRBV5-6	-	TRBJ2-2	CASSPTSWTGELFF
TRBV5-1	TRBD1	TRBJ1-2	CASSPEGTGYYGYTF
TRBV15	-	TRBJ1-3	CATSRDLGNRGNTIYF
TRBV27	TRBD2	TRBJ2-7	CASSLAGGPYEQYF
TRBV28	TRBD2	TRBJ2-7	CASSPGLAVEQYF
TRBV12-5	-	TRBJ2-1	CASGPEQEYNEQFF
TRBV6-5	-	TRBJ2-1	CASSSTLGEQFF
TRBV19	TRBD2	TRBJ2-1	CASSIDSERGGRNEQFF
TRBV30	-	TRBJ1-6	CAWSRETLVDSPLHF
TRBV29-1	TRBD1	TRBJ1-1	CSVKTGQGTPEAFF
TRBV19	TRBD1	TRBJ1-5	CASSRNSGGEQPQHF
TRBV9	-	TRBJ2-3	CASSALAVGRTDTQYF
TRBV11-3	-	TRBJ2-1	CASTFSGGQGEQFF